These T cell receptor beta chains were read from a single sample in a study of control samples from healthy donors and cancer patients. The method was immunoSEQ multiplex PCR; TCRdb's version includes in-frame clones alone and lacks a portion of them. The sample yields 55,000 to 85,000 clones, 89% seen once. The sample was PBMCs. Every receptor here comes from a man aged 55 to 70 with lung cancer. The CDR3 runs from the conserved cysteine through the conserved F or W. The order of the fields is V gene, D gene, CDR3 protein. The D gene is left open where the match is weak.

TRBV11-2 | TRBD1 | CASSSGQGVFQPQHF
TRBV12-5 | NA | CASGLGGTSNEKLFF
TRBV29-1 | NA | CSVYYKRGYTF
TRBV25-1 | NA | CASSELGMGDQPQHF
TRBV25-1 | NA | CASRQPTRGGTEAFF
TRBV27 | TRBD1 | CASSFGYRARGQGEQFF
TRBV9 | TRBD2 | CASSEGGLAGTDTQYF
TRBV30 | NA | CAWGSLSAEKLFF
TRBV5-1 | TRBD1 | CASSHDRVSVTGELFF
TRBV9 | NA | CASSAWDSNQPQHF
TRBV7-2 | NA | CASSFDGNQPQHF
TRBV5-1 | TRBD1 | CATSSGTGATNTEAFF
TRBV7-8 | NA | CASSPPTDTQYF
TRBV7-6 | NA | CASSLGGGNTIYF
TRBV6-5 | TRBD1 | CASSRTGGLHEKLFF
TRBV2 | TRBD1 | CASRGRTGAYEKLFF
TRBV7-9 | NA | CASSWRETQYF
TRBV5-1 | TRBD2 | CASRLASGGIQETQYF
TRBV11-2 | TRBD1 | CASSLSTGGIDYEQYF
TRBV15 | NA | CATSRDGAGELFF
TRBV11-3 | NA | CASSSSRIGELFF
TRBV12-3/TRBV12-4 | NA | CATGAAVHQPQHF
TRBV24-1 | NA | CATSDFNRDGYTF
TRBV2 | NA | CASSEAGGPPSDTQYF
TRBV7-2 | TRBD1 | CASSFSGWGQGYEQYF
TRBV10-2 | NA | CASRGTGDSPLHF
TRBV7-3 | NA | CASSRGVRDGYTF
TRBV5-6 | NA | CASLRTAAYNEQFF
TRBV5-1 | NA | CASSLADTANEKLFF
TRBV6-4 | NA | CASSDPTLARRISTDTQYF
TRBV11-3 | NA | CASSSLDRPGTRGNTEAFF
TRBV5-1 | NA | CASSLYTDTQYF
TRBV2 | NA | CASLGPQSGQYEIKPQHF
TRBV20-1 | NA | CSASRQGPTQYF
TRBV28 | NA | CASSLGRQKNSPLHF
TRBV3-1/TRBV3-2 | NA | CASSERDSGRSDTQYF
TRBV5-4 | NA | CASSLQGRGEQFF
TRBV6-5 | TRBD1 | CASRDGTAIYEQYF
TRBV5-5 | NA | CASSAGGTSDQPQHF
TRBV6-5 | NA | CASSFTAGRANEKLFF
TRBV24-1 | NA | CATSAGADTQYF
TRBV3-1/TRBV3-2 | NA | CASSQDKLRGYGYTF